This TCR beta chain was observed in a study of T cell clonality in common variable immunodeficiency (dated by TCRdb to between 2014 and 2017). The paper's findings and limits, for the study overall: Healthy controls shared more TCRbeta clones with each other than CVID subjects shared among themselves (p < 0.0001). Reportedly, TCRbeta sequences from CVID had fewer deletions and N-nucleotide insertions, and highly modified clones with 13 or more V deletions were absent from CVID. According to the authors, figuring out what caused the increased clonality in CVID would require sequencing the repertoires of T cell subpopulations. Even though DNA input was the same, control samples had an average of about 89,000 unique sequences each, compared with roughly 30,000 in CVID samples. Differences among patients in the CVID cohort limited the correlations between repertoire features and clinical complications. Increased TCRbeta clonality was found in CVID subjects compared with healthy controls (t-test p = 0.018), with the increase being most characteristic of about a third of subjects.

Diagnosis of CVID followed standard criteria, namely serum IgG, IgA and/or IgM below the normal range together with specific antibody deficiency. A total of roughly 45 subjects (approximately 15 female and roughly 29 male; age range roughly 9 to 65 years, mean age approximately 40) were included in the CVID group. Both CVID patients and healthy controls were predominantly of Caucasian heritage. At the time of study participation, every CVID subject had been on replacement immunoglobulin therapy for at least one year. When blood was collected, none of the CVID subjects were ill or on immunomodulatory or immunosuppressive medication. Heparinized peripheral whole blood samples of about 4.5 to 9 ml were obtained from each donor. Genomic DNA from adults with common variable immune deficiency (CVID) and from healthy adult controls was used for sequencing of TCRbeta CDR3 repertoires. Diluted blood was subjected to density centrifugation over Hypaque 1077 or Ficoll-Paque for isolation of peripheral blood mononuclear cells. Genomic DNA was obtained from unsorted mononuclear cells through either Qiagen column purification or a centrifugation-based method.

Equivalent amounts of genomic DNA from CVID and control samples were used as sequencing input. For every sample, a 60 bp segment covering the rearranged TCRbeta CDR3 region was amplified and then sequenced. The immunoSEQ assay, a bias-corrected multiplex PCR combined with high-throughput sequencing, was used for TCRbeta amplification. The original methods were these. Every unique nucleotide sequence counted as a clone and was annotated with V, D and J genes, copy number and frequency. Sequences were labeled productive if in frame, and non-productive if out of frame or containing stop codons. As previously described, clonality was computed from Shannon's entropy. Mean CDR3 Kyte-Doolittle hydropathy was derived from the predicted amino acid sequences of productive clones. The R hclust function was used to hierarchically cluster scaled V gene usage with Manhattan distance and complete linkage. Clone sharing by CDR3 amino acid sequence was assessed by resampling 12 repertoires per group over 100 rounds. The repertoires were searched for around 75 published EBV-specific and around 240 published CMV-specific TCRbeta sequences. Two CVID samples yielding fewer than 10,000 sequences were excluded from analysis, leaving under 50 CVID repertoires. The table comes from immuneACCESS by way of TCRdb, which keeps in-frame sequences with V and J called. Part of the clones is missing from these tables; in studies checked, under half for an unresolved V gene and the rest for unknown reasons. V, J and clone size derive from that table, while D and trimming were established from the DNA sequence. This sample was tabulated with approximately 29,000 clones, among which there are no singletons. The top ten constitute roughly 3% of the sample.

This clone has ten or more counts. There is no known antigen for this receptor. Sequenced material: peripheral blood mononuclear cells. The receptor's source is a human donor with common variable immunodeficiency.

The sequenced CDR3 bases are TGTGCCAGTAGTCCGATGGTTGGGGCTAAATTATCTGAA. The encoded protein is CASSPMVGAKLSE. The complete CDR3 sequence is CASSPMVGAKLSEAFF. Recombination joined TRBV19 with TRBJ1-1; TRBD1 is perhaps the D gene, given 5 matching bases. The CDR3 end is not reached by the read, which stops 3 residues before it; the germline J gene fills it in. The trim is 5 bases for V and 6 bases for J, with a gap of 22 bases between the germline ends. CDR1 and CDR2 were assigned from the germline V gene (reference sequence) as LNHDA and SQIVND. The CDR3 goes from the cysteine to the phenylalanine over 16 residues. The DNA has 39 bases, all within the CDR3, and is read from base 1.